The sequence of this T cell receptor beta chain was determined in a study of cytomegalovirus exposure and HLA in healthy donors. Findings and limits, study-wide: Later analysis identified several of the most significant clusters that appeared linked to common viral pathogens.

For this clone: Its antigen is as yet unknown.

Vbeta (60) and Jbeta (13) primers were used in the PCR. Profiling relied on immunoSEQ multiplex PCR, and the TCRdb table lists in-frame clones only, not all of them. The sample yields 130,000 to 150,000 clones, roughly four fifths seen once. CDR3 length equals 14 residues. Germline CDR1 reads SGHRS; CDR2 reads YFSETQ. Trimming cost V 0 bases and J 5 bases, with 9 bases left between them. The sample consisted of PBMCs. The chain employs TRBV5-1 and TRBJ2-1; D unresolved. This clonotype originated in a woman between 50 and 59 years old in good health and CMV-seronegative. The chain's CDR3 is CASSLALENNEQFF. DNA for the CDR3: TGCGCCAGCAGCTTGGCGTTGGAGAACAATGAGCAGTTCTTC.